This is a list of T cell receptor beta chains from one sample in a study of beta chain features in type 1 diabetes. The method was immunoSEQ multiplex PCR; TCRdb's version includes in-frame clones alone and lacks a portion of them. The sample includes almost 350,000 clones, about 18% of them seen just once. The sequenced material came from naive CD4+ T cells from blood. These receptor sequences come from a woman aged 18-29 years in good health. Each CDR3 is given with its conserved first and last residue. The D gene is left open where the match is weak. For some rows the clone size is stated as once, few or many, or as a class when expanded; others skip it.

V	J	D	size	CDR3	DNA
TRBV5-1	TRBJ1-1	.	.	CASSLVRDTEAFF	TGCGCCAGCAGCTTGGTGCGGGACACTGAAGCTTTCTTT
TRBV6-6	TRBJ1-2	TRBD1	few	CASSPGQYYGYTF	TGTGCCAGCAGCCCGGGACAGTACTATGGCTACACCTTC
TRBV5-5	TRBJ1-1	.	.	CASSSYLAALEAFF	TGTGCCAGCAGCTCTTATCTGGCGGCCCTGGAAGCTTTCTTT
TRBV9	TRBJ2-7	TRBD1	.	CASSPRTGTYEQYF	TGTGCCAGCAGCCCCCGGACAGGGACCTACGAGCAGTACTTC
TRBV29-1	TRBJ2-4	TRBD2	.	CSGGGTSGRKNIQYF	TGCAGCGGGGGGGGAACTAGCGGGAGGAAAAACATTCAGTACTTC
TRBV10-3	TRBJ1-1	.	few	CAIRGGIWTEAFF	TGTGCCATCAGGGGAGGGATTTGGACTGAAGCTTTCTTT
TRBV18	TRBJ1-5	.	.	CASSPRRVLAPQPQHF	TGTGCCAGCTCACCTCGCAGGGTGTTGGCCCCTCAGCCCCAGCATTTT
TRBV10-3	TRBJ2-1	TRBD2	few	CAISDTGTSGTYNEQFF	TGTGCCATCAGTGATACCGGGACTAGCGGGACCTACAATGAGCAGTTCTTC
TRBV30	TRBJ2-1	TRBD2	few	CAWRAPPGSGRVVVDEQFF	TGTGCCTGGAGAGCTCCTCCCGGGAGCGGGAGGGTGGTGGTGGATGAGCAGTTCTTC
TRBV4-2	TRBJ2-5	.	few	CASSQGLAAHWETQYF	TGTGCCAGCAGCCAAGGGTTAGCGGCCCACTGGGAGACCCAGTACTTC
TRBV7-2	TRBJ2-5	.	.	CASSVAGTPQETQYF	TGTGCCAGCAGCGTAGCCGGGACACCCCAAGAGACCCAGTACTTC
TRBV9	TRBJ2-7	.	once	CASSVAPSSYEQYF	TGTGCCAGCAGCGTAGCCCCTAGCAGCTACGAGCAGTACTTC
TRBV29-1	TRBJ1-2	TRBD1	.	CSVVGQGHGYTF	TGCAGCGTTGTAGGACAGGGTCATGGCTACACCTTC
TRBV4-1	TRBJ2-1	TRBD2	.	CASSQDEAGGYNEQFF	TGCGCCAGCAGCCAAGATGAAGCGGGGGGGTACAATGAGCAGTTCTTC
TRBV7-2	TRBJ1-2	TRBD1	.	CASSSRTGVDYGYTF	TGTGCCAGCAGCTCCCGGACAGGGGTCGACTATGGCTACACCTTC
TRBV5-1	TRBJ2-1	.	.	CASSLWGDSYNEQFF	TGCGCCAGCAGCTTGTGGGGGGATTCGTACAATGAGCAGTTCTTC
TRBV6-5	TRBJ1-5	.	.	CASSETVSKPQHF	TGTGCCAGCAGCGAGACAGTTTCAAAGCCCCAGCATTTT
TRBV9	TRBJ2-3	TRBD2	.	CASSVGGAGPRDTQYF	TGTGCCAGCAGCGTAGGAGGAGCGGGGCCCCGGGATACGCAGTATTTT
TRBV5-1	TRBJ2-1	.	.	CASSFGGNNEQFF	TGCGCCAGCAGCTTCGGAGGGAACAATGAGCAGTTCTTC
TRBV5-1	TRBJ2-2	TRBD2	.	CASSLADSGTPGELFF	TGCGCCAGCAGCTTGGCCGATAGCGGGACACCCGGGGAGCTGTTTTTT
TRBV18	TRBJ1-6	.	.	CASSPYETDNSPLHF	TGTGCCAGCTCACCCTACGAGACAGACAATTCACCCCTCCACTTT
TRBV18	TRBJ2-7	.	few	CASSQQGPYEQYF	TGTGCCAGCTCACAACAGGGACCGTACGAGCAGTACTTC
TRBV7-9	TRBJ1-1	.	.	CASSWVQGGEAFF	TGTGCCAGCAGCTGGGTACAGGGCGGTGAAGCTTTCTTT
TRBV13	TRBJ2-7	.	few	CASSLGRPIYEQYF	TGTGCCAGCAGCTTAGGCAGGCCCATCTACGAGCAGTACTTC
TRBV18	TRBJ1-1	.	few	CASSPSTGRETEAFF	TGTGCCAGCTCACCCTCTACAGGGAGGGAAACTGAAGCTTTCTTT
TRBV5-1	TRBJ1-1	.	few	CASSPEQGNTEAFF	TGCGCCAGCAGCCCGGAACAGGGGAACACTGAAGCTTTCTTT
TRBV15	TRBJ2-5	.	few	CATSTGRKTQYF	TGTGCCACCAGCACAGGGCGGAAGACCCAGTACTTC
TRBV25-1	TRBJ2-1	.	few	CASSDLNEQFF	TGTGCCAGCAGTGATCTGAATGAGCAGTTCTTC
TRBV5-1	TRBJ1-1	TRBD1	.	CASSIGTASMNTEAFF	TGCGCCAGCAGCATAGGGACAGCTAGTATGAACACTGAAGCTTTCTTT
TRBV4-1	TRBJ1-2	.	.	CASSQELATGPYGYTF	TGCGCCAGCAGCCAAGAGCTGGCGACAGGCCCTTATGGCTACACCTTC
TRBV4-3	TRBJ2-4	.	few	CASSQVLSVAKNIQYF	TGCGCCAGCAGCCAAGTACTATCGGTAGCCAAAAACATTCAGTACTTC
TRBV20-1	TRBJ2-1	.	few	CSAGGRNEQFF	TGCAGTGCTGGAGGGAGAAATGAGCAGTTCTTC
TRBV6-5	TRBJ2-7	TRBD1	.	CASSWDRGSNEQYF	TGTGCCAGTAGTTGGGACAGGGGAAGCAACGAGCAGTACTTC
TRBV18	TRBJ2-7	TRBD1	few	CASSPGQGSRDEQYF	TGTGCCAGCTCACCCGGACAGGGGAGTAGGGACGAGCAGTACTTC
TRBV7-9	TRBJ1-1	.	.	CASSVTGAEAFF	TGTGCCAGCAGTGTTACGGGGGCTGAAGCTTTCTTT
TRBV5-1	TRBJ2-7	TRBD1	.	CASSSQGVYEQYF	TGCGCCAGCAGCTCTCAGGGGGTCTACGAGCAGTACTTC
TRBV29-1	TRBJ2-3	TRBD2	few	CSVMTSGRSDTQYF	TGCAGCGTGATGACTAGCGGGAGGTCGGATACGCAGTATTTT
TRBV7-7	TRBJ2-1	TRBD2	.	CASSRTSGDNEQFF	TGTGCTAGCAGCCGGACTAGCGGAGACAATGAGCAGTTCTTC
TRBV18	TRBJ2-7	TRBD2	.	CASSRTSGRSDEQYF	TGTGCCAGCTCTAGGACTAGCGGGAGGTCGGACGAGCAGTACTTC
TRBV27	TRBJ1-4	.	.	CASSLGGGNEKLFF	TGTGCCAGCAGTTTAGGGGGGGGTAATGAAAAACTGTTTTTT
TRBV18	TRBJ2-1	TRBD2	.	CASSRGLAGRAYNEQFF	TGTGCCAGCTCACGGGGACTAGCGGGAAGGGCCTACAATGAGCAGTTCTTC
TRBV4-2	TRBJ2-3	.	.	CASSQMGGGLSDTQYF	TGTGCCAGCAGCCAAATGGGGGGGGGCCTTTCAGATACGCAGTATTTT
TRBV7-2	TRBJ2-5	.	.	CASSFAGTNGETQYF	TGTGCCAGCAGCTTCGCCGGGACAAATGGGGAGACCCAGTACTTC
TRBV7-2	TRBJ2-3	TRBD2	.	CASSSYPVSSGGVGTQYF	TGTGCCAGCAGCTCCTACCCGGTCTCTAGCGGGGGGGTGGGTACGCAGTATTTT
TRBV5-1	TRBJ1-2	TRBD1	few	CASSFDRVAYGYTF	TGCGCCAGCAGCTTTGACAGGGTCGCCTATGGCTACACCTTC
TRBV4-3	TRBJ2-2	.	few	CASSQEGGTGELFF	TGCGCCAGCAGCCAAGAAGGCGGGACCGGGGAGCTGTTTTTT
TRBV29-1	TRBJ2-2	.	few	CSALGLRNTGELFF	TGCAGCGCCTTGGGCCTAAGGAACACCGGGGAGCTGTTTTTT
TRBV7-2	TRBJ2-3	.	.	CASSPGRSTDTQYF	TGTGCCAGCAGCCCAGGGCGAAGCACAGATACGCAGTATTTT
TRBV5-1	TRBJ1-1	.	.	CASSPGQRNTEAFF	TGCGCCAGCAGCCCCGGACAGAGAAACACTGAAGCTTTCTTT
TRBV7-2	TRBJ2-1	.	.	CASNLQVDEQFF	TGTGCCAGCAATTTACAAGTCGATGAGCAGTTCTTC
TRBV10-3	TRBJ2-7	TRBD1	few	CAIRMGQTYEQYF	TGTGCCATCAGGATGGGACAGACCTACGAGCAGTACTTC
TRBV4-1	TRBJ2-3	TRBD2	.	CATRLAGGDTQYF	TGCGCCACGCGACTAGCGGGAGGGGATACGCAGTATTTT
TRBV7-9	TRBJ1-1	TRBD1	.	CASSRSMGQGNTEAFF	TGTGCCAGCAGCCGATCGATGGGACAGGGAAACACTGAAGCTTTCTTT